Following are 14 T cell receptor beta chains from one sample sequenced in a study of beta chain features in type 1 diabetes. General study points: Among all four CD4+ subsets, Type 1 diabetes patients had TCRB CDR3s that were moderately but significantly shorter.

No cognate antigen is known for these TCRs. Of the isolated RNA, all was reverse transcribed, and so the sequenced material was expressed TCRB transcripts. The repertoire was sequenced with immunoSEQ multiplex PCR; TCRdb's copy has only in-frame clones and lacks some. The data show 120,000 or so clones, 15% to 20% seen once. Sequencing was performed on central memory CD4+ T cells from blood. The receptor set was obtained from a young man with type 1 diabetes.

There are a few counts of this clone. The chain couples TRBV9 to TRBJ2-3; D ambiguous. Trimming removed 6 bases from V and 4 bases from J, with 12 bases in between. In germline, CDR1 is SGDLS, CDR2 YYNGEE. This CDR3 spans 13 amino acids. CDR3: CASTNSGADTQYF. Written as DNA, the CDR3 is TGTGCCAGCACTAACTCCGGTGCAGATACGCAGTATTTT.

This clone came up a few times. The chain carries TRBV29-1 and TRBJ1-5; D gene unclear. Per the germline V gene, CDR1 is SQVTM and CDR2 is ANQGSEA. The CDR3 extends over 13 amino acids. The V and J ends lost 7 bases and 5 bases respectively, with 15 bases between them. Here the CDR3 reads CSASTPNDQPQHF. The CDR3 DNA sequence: TGCAGCGCCTCGACCCCTAACGATCAGCCCCAGCATTTT. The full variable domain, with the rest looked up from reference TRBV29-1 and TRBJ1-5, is SAVISQKPSRDICQRGTSLTIQCQVDSQVTMMFWYRQQPGQSLTLIATANQGSEATYESGFVIDKFPISRPNLTFSTLTVSNMSPEDSSIYLCSASTPNDQPQHFGDGTRLSIL.

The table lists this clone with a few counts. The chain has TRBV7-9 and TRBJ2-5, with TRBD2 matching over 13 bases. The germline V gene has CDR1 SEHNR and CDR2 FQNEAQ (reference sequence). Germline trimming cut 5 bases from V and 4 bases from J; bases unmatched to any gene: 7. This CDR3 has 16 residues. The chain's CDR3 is CASSPQLAGGIETQYF. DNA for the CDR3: TGTGCCAGCAGCCCCCAACTAGCGGGGGGGATAGAGACCCAGTACTTC.

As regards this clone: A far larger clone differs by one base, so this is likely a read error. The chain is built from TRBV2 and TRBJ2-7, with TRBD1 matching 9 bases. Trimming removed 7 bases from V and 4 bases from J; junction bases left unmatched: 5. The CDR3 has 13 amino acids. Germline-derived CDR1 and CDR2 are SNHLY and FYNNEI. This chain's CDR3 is CASNRDREYEQYF. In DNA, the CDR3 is TGTGCCAGCAACCGGGACAGGGAATACGAGCAGTACTTC.

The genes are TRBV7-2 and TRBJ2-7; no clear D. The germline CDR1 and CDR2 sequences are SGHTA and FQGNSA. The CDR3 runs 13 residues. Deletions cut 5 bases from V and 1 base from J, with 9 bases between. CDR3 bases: TGTGCCAGCAGCCGAATAGGGTCCTACGAGCAGTACTTC. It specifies CASSRIGSYEQYF. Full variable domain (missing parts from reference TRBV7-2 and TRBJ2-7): GAGVSQSPSNKVTEKGKDVELRCDPISGHTALYWYRQSLGQGLEFLIYFQGNSAPDKSGLPSDRFSAERTGGSVSTLTIQRTQQEDSAVYLCASSRIGSYEQYFGPGTRLTVT.

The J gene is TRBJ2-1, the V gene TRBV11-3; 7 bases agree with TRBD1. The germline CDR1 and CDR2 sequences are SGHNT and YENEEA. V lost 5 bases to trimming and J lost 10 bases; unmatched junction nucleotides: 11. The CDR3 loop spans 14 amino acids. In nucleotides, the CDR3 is TGTGCCAGCAGCCCTGGGACAGTTGGTTACGAGCAGTTCTTC. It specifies CASSPGTVGYEQFF.

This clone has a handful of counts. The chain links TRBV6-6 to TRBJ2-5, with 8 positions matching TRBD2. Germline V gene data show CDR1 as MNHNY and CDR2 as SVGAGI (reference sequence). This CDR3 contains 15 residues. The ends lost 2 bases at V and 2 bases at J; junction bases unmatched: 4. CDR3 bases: TGTGCCAGCAGTTACATCCCTAGCGGGCAAGAGACCCAGTACTTC. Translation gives CASSYIPSGQETQYF.

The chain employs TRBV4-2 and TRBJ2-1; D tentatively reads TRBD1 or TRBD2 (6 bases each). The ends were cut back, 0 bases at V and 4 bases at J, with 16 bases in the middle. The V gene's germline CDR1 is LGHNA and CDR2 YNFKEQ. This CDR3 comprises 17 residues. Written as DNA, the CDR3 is TGTGCCAGCAGCCAAGAAGGGGGGACACATCCTTACAATGAGCAGTTCTTC. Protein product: CASSQEGGTHPYNEQFF.

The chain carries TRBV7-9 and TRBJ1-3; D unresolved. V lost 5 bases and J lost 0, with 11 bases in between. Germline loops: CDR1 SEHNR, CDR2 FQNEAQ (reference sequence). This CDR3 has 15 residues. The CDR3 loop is CASSTQFSSGNTIYF. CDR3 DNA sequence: TGTGCCAGCAGCACCCAATTTAGCTCTGGAAACACCATATATTTT.

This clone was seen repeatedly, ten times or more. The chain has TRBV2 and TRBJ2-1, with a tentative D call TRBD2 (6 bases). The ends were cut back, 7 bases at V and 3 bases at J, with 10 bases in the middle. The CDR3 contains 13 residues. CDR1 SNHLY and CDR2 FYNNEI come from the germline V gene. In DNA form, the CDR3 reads TGTGCCAGCATTAGGACTAACTACAATGAGCAGTTCTTC. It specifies CASIRTNYNEQFF.

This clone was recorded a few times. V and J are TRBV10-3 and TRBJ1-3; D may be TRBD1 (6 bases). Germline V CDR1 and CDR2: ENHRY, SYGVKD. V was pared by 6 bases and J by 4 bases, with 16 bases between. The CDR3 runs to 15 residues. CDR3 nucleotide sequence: TGTGCCATCAGCGGACAGCCCTTATCAGGAAACACCATATATTTT. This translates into CAISGQPLSGNTIYF.

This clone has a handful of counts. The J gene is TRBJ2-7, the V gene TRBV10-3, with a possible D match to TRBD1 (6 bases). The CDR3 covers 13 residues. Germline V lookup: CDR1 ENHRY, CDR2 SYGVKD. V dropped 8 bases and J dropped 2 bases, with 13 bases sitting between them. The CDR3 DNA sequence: TGTGCCATCCCAACAGGGAAGGCCTACGAGCAGTACTTC. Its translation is CAIPTGKAYEQYF.

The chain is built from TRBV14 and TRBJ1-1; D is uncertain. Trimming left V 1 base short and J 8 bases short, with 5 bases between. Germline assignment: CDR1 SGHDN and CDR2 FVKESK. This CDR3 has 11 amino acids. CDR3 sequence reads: CASSQAREAFF. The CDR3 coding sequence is TGTGCCAGCAGCCAAGCCAGGGAAGCTTTCTTT.

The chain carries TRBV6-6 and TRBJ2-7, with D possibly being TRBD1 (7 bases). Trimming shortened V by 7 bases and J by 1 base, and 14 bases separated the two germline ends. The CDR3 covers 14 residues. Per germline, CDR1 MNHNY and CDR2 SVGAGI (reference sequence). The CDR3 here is CASNAGQSSYEQYF. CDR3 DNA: TGTGCCAGCAACGCGGGACAGTCATCCTACGAGCAGTACTTC.